Sequencing of this T cell receptor (beta chain) was carried out in a study of cytomegalovirus exposure and HLA in healthy donors. Study conclusions and caveats: TCR beta chains numbering 150 to 200 were designated cytomegalovirus-associated. What a later analysis showed was that several of the most significant clusters appeared linked to common viral pathogens.

The PCR ran on 60 Vbeta and 13 Jbeta primers. TCRdb's table, derived via immunoSEQ multiplex PCR, lists solely in-frame clones and lacks some. The table lists around 200,000 clones, around 83% of them singletons. Of note for this clone: Antigen specificity is unknown.

The TCR sequence derives from a woman in her thirties or forties in good health and CMV-seronegative. Sample: PBMCs.

The DNA for the CDR3 is TGTGCCAGCAGCTTTAGCTGGGACACTGAAGCTTTCTTT. Its translation: CASSFSWDTEAFF. The rearrangement links TRBV7-7 to TRBJ1-1, with no clear D. From germline, CDR1 is SSHAT and CDR2 FNYEAQ (reference sequence). V lost 3 bases and J 3 bases, leaving 8 bases between the germline ends. This CDR3 contains 13 residues.